This TCR beta chain appears in the sequencing data of a study of regulatory T cells in long-lasting Graves disease. Study context: With positive TSH receptor antibodies and over 5 years of antithyroid drugs, Graves' disease was considered persistent.

Specified time point: persistent/refractory GD, antithyroid drugs over 5 years with positive TRAb. There was RNA extracted from PBMCs, and the TCR library was made from it. Germline V gene lookup returns CDR1 SGHKS and CDR2 YYEKEE (reference sequence). This CDR3 region has 12 residues. J gave up 7 bases and V 3 bases, and 3 bases lay outside the gene matches. Combining iRepertoire HTBI primers with Arm-PCR of CDR3 regions, the authors built TCR beta libraries. As originally analysed: About 62 TRBV and approximately 13 TRBJ segments were identified across samples. TCRdb called the multiplex PCR reads again in MiXCR, with one record for every CDR3 protein. What appears here as the V and J calls and clone size reflects TCRdb's work, not the paper's. Of fewer than 550,000 distinct CDR3 sequences listed, approximately 21% are singletons.

The chain is built from TRBV5-5 and TRBJ1-1; TRBD1 matches 7 bases. Sequencing used peripheral blood mononuclear cells (PBMCs), obtained when the disease was refractory, from a patient treated with antithyroid drugs. The TCR was taken from a female donor with Graves disease. The CDR3, as DNA: TGTGCCAGCAGCTATGGGGACAGTGAAGCTTTCTTT. Encoded protein: CASSYGDSEAFF.